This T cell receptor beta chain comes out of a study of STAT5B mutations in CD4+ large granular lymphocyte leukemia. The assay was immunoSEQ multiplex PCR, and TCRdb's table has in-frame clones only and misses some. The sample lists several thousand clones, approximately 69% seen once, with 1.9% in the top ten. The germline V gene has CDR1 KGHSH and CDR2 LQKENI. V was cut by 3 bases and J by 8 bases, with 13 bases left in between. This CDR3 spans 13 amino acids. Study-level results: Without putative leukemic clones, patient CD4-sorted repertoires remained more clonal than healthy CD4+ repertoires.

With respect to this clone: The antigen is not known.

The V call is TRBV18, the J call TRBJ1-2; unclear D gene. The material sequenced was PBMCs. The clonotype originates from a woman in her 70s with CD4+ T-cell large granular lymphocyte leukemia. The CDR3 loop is CASSPQTSKGYTF. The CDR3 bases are TGTGCCAGCTCACCTCAGACATCTAAGGGCTACACCTTC.